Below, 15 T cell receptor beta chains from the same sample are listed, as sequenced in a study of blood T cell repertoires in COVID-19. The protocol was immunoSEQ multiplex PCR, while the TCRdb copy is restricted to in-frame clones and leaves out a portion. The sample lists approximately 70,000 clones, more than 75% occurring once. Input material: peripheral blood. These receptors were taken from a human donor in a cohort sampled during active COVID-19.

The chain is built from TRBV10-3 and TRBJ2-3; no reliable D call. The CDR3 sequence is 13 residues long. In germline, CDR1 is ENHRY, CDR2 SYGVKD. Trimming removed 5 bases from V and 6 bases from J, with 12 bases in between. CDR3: CAISPNARDTQYF. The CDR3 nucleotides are TGTGCCATCAGTCCTAACGCGAGGGATACGCAGTATTTT.

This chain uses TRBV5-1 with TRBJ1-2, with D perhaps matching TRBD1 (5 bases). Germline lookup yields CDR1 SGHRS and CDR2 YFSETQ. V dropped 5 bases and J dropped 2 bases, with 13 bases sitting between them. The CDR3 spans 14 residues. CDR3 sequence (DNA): TGCGCCAGCAGAACCAGGGAGGGAAACTATGGCTACACCTTC. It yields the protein CASRTREGNYGYTF.

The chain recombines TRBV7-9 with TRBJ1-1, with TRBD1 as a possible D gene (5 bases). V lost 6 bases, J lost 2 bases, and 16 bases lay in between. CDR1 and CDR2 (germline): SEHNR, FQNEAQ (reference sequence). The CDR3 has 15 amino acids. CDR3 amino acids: CASRFSGGSNTEAFF. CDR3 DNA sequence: TGTGCCAGCAGATTTTCCGGGGGGAGTAACACTGAAGCTTTCTTT.

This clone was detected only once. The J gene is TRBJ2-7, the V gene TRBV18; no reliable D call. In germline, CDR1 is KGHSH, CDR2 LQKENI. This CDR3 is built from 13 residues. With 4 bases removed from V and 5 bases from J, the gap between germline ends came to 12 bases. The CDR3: CASSLRSRDEQYF. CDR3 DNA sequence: TGTGCCAGCTCACTTCGGTCCCGAGACGAGCAGTACTTC.

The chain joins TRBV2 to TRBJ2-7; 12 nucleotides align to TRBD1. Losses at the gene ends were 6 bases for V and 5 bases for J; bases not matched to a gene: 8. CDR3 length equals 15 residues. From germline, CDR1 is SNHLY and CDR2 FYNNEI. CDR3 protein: CASRGSGTGGNEQYF. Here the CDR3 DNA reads TGTGCCAGCAGGGGGTCCGGGACAGGGGGCAACGAGCAGTACTTC. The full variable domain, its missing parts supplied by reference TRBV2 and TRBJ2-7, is EPEVTQTPSHQVTQMGQEVILRCVPISNHLYFYWYRQILGQKVEFLVSFYNNEISEKSEIFDDQFSVERPDGSNFTLKIRSTKLEDSAMYFCASRGSGTGGNEQYFGPGTRLTVT.

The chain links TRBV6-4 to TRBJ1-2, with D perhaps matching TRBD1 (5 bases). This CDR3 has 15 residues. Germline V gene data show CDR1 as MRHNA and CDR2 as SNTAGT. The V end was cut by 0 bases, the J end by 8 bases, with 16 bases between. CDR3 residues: CASSDSGSGAWGYTF. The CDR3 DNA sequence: TGTGCCAGCAGTGACTCGGGGAGCGGGGCCTGGGGCTACACCTTC.

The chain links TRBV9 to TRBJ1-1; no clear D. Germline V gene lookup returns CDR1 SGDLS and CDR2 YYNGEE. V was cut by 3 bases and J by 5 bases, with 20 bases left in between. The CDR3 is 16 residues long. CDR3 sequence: CASSAGTNIRGTEAFF. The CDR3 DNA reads TGTGCCAGCAGCGCAGGTACCAATATAAGAGGGACTGAAGCTTTCTTT.

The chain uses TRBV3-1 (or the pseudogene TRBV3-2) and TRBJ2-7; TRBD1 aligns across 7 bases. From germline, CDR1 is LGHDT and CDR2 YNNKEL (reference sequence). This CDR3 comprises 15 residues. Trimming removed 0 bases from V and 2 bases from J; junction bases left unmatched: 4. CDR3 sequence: CASSQETGMAYEQYF. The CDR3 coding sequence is TGTGCCAGCAGCCAAGAGACAGGGATGGCCTACGAGCAGTACTTC.

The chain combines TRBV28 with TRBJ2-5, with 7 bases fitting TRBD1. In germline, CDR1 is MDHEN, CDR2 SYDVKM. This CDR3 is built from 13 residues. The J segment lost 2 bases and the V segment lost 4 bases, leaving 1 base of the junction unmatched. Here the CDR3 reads CASSSGQQETQYF. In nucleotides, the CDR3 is TGTGCCAGCAGTTCGGGACAGCAAGAGACCCAGTACTTC.

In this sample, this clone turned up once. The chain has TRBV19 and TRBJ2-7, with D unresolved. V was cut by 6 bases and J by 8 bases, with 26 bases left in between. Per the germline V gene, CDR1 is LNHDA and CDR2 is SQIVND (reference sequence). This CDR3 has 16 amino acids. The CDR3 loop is CASSPTATVPPLKQYF. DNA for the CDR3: TGTGCCAGTAGCCCAACTGCCACGGTCCCTCCTTTGAAGCAGTACTTC. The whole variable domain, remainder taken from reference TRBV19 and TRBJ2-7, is DGGITQSPKYLFRKEGQNVTLSCEQNLNHDAMYWYRQDPGQGLRLIYYSQIVNDFQKGDIAEGYSVSREKKESFPLTVTSAQKNPTAFYLCASSPTATVPPLKQYFGPGTRLTVT.

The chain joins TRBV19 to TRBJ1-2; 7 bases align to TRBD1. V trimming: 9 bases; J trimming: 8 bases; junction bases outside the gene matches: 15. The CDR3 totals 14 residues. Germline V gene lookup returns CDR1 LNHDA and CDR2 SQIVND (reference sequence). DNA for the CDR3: TGTGCCAGCCATGGGACCTTGACAGGGACCGGCTACACCTTC. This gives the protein CASHGTLTGTGYTF.

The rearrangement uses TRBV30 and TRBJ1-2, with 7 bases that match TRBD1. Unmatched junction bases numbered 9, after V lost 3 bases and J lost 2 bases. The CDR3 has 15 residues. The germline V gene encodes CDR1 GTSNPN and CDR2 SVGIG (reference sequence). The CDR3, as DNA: TGTGCCTGGAGGTGGAGGACAGGAGTCAACTATGGCTACACCTTC. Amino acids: CAWRWRTGVNYGYTF.

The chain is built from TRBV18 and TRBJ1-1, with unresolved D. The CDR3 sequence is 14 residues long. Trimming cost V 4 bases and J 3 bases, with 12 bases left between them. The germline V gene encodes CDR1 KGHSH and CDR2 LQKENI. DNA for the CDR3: TGTGCCAGCTCACTGGTGGATAGCGACACTGAAGCTTTCTTT. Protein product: CASSLVDSDTEAFF.

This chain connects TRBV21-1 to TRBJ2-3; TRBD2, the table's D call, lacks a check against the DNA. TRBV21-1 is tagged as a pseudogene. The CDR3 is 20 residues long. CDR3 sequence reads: CASSNESGTSGGACTDTQYF. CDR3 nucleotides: TGTGCCAGCAGCAACGAATCCGGGACTAGCGGGGGGGCCTGCACAGATACGCAGTATTTT.

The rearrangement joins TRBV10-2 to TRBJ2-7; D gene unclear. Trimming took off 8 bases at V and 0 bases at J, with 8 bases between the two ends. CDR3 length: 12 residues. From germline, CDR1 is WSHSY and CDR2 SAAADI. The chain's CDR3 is CASGSSSYEQYF. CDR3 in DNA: TGCGCCAGCGGTTCCAGCTCCTACGAGCAGTACTTC.